This T cell receptor (beta chain) was captured by sequencing in a study of blood T cell repertoires in COVID-19. Study-wide background: Samples taken during acute and convalescent COVID-19 were collected in the United States, Italy and Spain. Sources were T cells, B-cell-depleted T cells, or PBMCs; the material itself was cDNA or gDNA.

As processed by the authors: Quantification of nucleated cells was approximated via reference gene primer amplification. Sequencing used immunoSEQ multiplex PCR; TCRdb keeps in-frame clones, though not all of them. The DNA was the basis for D and trimming; V, J and clone size are from that table. Among over 350,000 clones listed, around 88% were seen once. The receptor was isolated from a woman aged 25-40 years with acute or convalescent COVID-19. The specimen sequenced was peripheral blood.

The DNA of the CDR3 is TGCGCCAGCAGCTCCGGGTCCGTCCGAGAGACCCAGTACTTC. Amino acid sequence: CASSSGSVRETQYF. V usage is TRBV5-1 and J usage is TRBJ2-5; no firm D call. CDR1 and CDR2 (germline): SGHRS, YFSETQ. The CDR3 has 14 residues. V was pared by 3 bases and J by 4 bases, with 13 bases between.